The clone carrying this T cell receptor (beta chain) has at least ten counts. Its target is unknown. V lost 7 bases to trimming and J lost 8 bases, with 12 bases between them. CDR1 and CDR2 (germline): SNHLY, FYNNEI. The CDR3 is made up of 12 amino acids. This entry comes from a study of beta chain features in type 1 diabetes. Study-wide findings and caveats: Moderate yet significant TCRB CDR3 shortening was seen in Type 1 diabetes patients in all four CD4+ subsets. Compared to healthy donors, patients appeared to have naive, central memory and Treg TCRB repertoires that were more alike.

The study reverse transcribed the entire isolated RNA, so it sequenced expressed TCRB transcripts. The method was immunoSEQ multiplex PCR; TCRdb's version includes in-frame clones alone and lacks a portion of them. The data hold over 300,000 clones, with 6.5% to 10% observed a single time. V and J are TRBV2 and TRBJ2-1; D uncertain. The source material was central memory CD4+ T cells from blood. The TCR comes from a woman between 18 and 30 years old in good health. The CDR3 DNA reads TGTGCCAGCACCCCTCGCGCTGATGAGCAGTTCTTC. The encoded protein is CASTPRADEQFF.